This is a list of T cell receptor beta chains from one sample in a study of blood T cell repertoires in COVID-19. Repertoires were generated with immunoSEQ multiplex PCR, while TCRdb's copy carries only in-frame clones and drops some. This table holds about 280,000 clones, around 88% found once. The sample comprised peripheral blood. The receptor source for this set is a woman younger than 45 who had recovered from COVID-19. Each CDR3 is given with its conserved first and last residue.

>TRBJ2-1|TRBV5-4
CASSQRLAGGGDEQFF
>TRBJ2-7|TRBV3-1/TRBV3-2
CASSHPTGASSF
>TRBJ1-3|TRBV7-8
CASSLGGQGRDTIYF
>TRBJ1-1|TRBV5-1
CASNPAWDKRVNTEAFF
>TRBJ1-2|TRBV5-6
CASSTNQALTYGYTF
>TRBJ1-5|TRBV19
CASSIARGQEPQHF
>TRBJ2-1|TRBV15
CATSRGGGANEQFF
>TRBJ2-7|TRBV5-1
CASSRSGGPYEQYF
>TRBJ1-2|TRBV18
CASSPPLEGAGGYTF
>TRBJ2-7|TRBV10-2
CASSEGLVGYF
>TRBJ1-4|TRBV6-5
CASSSGRTRVKLFF
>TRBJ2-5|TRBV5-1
CASSWGEVQETQYF
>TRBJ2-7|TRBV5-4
CASSDPRRLRGHEQYF
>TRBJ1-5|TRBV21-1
CASRETGVSNQPQHF
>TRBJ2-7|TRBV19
CASKYGIAGSYEQYF
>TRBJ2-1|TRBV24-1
CATSDSTQVNEQFF
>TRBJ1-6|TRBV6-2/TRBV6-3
CASSYNPLGTDRSPLHF
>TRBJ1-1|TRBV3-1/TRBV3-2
CASSQDSGGLAFF